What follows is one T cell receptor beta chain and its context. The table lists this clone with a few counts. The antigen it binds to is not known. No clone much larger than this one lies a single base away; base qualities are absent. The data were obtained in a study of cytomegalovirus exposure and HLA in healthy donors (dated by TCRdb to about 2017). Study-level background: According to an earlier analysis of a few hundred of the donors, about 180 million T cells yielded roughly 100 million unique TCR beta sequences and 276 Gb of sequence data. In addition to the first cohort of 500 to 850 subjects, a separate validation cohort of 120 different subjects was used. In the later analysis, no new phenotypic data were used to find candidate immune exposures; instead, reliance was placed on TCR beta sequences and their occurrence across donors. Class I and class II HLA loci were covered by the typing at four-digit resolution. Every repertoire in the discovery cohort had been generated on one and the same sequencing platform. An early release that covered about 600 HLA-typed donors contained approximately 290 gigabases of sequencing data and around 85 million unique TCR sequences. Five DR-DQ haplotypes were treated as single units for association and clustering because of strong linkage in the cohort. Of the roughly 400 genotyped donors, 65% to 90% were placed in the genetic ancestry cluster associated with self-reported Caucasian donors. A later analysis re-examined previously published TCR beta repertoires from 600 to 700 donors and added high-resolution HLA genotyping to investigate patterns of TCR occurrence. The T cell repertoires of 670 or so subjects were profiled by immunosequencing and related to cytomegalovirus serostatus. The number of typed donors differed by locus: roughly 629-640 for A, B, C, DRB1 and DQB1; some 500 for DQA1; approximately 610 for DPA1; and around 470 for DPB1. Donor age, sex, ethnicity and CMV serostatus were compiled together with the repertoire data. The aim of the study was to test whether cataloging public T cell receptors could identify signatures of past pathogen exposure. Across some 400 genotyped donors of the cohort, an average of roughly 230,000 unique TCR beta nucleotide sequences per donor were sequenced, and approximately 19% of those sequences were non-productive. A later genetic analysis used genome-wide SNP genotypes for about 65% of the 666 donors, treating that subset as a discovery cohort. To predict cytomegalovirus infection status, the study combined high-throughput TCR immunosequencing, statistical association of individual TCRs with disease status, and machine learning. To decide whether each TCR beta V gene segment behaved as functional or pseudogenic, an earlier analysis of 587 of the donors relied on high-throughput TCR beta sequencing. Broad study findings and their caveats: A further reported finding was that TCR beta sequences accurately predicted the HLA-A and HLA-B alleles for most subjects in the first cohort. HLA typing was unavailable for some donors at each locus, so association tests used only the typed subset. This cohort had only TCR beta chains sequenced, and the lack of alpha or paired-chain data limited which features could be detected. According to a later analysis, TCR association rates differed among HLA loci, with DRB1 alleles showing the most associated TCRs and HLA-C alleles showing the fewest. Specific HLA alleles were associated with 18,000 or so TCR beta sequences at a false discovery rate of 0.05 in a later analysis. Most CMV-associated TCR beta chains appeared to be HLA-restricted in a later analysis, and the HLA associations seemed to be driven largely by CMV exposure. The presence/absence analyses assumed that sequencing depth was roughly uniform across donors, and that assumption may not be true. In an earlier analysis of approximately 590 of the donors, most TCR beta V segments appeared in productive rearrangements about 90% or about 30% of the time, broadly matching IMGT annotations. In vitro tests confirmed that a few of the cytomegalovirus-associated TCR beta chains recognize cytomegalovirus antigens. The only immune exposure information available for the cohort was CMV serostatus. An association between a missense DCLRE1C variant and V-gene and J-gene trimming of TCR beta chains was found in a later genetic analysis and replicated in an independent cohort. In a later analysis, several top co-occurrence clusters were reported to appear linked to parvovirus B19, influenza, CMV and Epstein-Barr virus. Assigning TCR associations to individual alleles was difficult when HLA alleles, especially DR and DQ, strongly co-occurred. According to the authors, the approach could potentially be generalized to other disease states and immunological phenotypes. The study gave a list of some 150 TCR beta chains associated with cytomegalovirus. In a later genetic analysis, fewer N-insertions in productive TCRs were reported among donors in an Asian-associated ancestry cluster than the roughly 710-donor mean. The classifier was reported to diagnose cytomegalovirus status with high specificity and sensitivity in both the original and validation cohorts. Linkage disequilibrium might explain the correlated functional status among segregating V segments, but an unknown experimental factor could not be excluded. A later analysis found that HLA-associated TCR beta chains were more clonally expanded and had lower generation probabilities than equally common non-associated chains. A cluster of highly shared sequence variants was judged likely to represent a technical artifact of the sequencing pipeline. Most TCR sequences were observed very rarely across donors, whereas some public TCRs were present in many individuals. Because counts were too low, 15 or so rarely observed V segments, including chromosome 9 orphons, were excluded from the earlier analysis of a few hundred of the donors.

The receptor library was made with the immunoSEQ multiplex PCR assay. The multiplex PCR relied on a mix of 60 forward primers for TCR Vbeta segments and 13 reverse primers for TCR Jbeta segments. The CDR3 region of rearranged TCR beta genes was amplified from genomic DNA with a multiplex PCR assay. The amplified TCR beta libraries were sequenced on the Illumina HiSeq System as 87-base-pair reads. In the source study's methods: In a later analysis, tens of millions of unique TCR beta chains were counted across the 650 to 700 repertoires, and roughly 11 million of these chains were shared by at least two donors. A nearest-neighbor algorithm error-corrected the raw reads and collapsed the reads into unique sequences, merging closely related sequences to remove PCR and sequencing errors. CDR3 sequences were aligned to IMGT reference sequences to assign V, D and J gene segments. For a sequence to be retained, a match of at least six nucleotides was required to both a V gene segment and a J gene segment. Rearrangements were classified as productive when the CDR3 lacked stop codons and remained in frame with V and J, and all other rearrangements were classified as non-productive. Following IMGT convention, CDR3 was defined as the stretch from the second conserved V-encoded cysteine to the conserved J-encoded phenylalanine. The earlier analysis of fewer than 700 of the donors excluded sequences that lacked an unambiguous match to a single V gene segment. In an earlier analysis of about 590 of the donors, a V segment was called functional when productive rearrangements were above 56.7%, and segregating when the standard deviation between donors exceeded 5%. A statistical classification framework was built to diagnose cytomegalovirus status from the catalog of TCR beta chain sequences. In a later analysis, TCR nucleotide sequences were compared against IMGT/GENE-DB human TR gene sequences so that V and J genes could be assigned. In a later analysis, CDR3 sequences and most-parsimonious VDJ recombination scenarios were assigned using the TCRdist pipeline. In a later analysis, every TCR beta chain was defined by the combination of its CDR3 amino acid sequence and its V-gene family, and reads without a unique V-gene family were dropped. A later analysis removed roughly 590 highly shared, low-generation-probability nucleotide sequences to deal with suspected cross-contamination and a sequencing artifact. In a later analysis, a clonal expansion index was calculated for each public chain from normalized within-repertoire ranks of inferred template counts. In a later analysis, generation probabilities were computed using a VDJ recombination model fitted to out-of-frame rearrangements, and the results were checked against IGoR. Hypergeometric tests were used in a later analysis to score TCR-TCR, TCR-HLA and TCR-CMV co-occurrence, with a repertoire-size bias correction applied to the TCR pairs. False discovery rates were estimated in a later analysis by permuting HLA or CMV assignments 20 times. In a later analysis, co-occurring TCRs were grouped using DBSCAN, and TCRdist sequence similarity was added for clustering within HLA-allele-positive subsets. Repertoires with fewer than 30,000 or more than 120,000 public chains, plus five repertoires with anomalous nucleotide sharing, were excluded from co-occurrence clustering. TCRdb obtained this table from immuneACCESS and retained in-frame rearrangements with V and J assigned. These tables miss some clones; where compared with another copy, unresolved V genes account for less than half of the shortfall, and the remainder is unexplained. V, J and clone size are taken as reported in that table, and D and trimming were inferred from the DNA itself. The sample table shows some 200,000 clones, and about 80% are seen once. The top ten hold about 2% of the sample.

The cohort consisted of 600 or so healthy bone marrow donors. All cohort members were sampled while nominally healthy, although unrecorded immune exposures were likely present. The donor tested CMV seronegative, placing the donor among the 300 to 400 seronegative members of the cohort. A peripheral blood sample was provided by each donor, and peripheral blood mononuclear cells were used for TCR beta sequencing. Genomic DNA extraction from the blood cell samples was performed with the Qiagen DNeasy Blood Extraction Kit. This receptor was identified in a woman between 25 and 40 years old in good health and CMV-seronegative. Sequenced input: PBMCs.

The encoded CDR3 is CASSREIDQNYGYTF. In nucleotides, the sequence is TGCGCCAGCAGCCGAGAAATTGATCAGAACTATGGCTACACCTTC. This chain joins TRBV4-3 to TRBJ1-2, with the D gene not confidently named. The CDR3 spans 15 residues, from the cysteine through the phenylalanine. The kept DNA is CDR3 alone, 45 bases in frame from the first base. The CDR1 and CDR2 encoded by the germline V gene are LGHNA and YSLEER. At the junction V is shortened by 4 bases and J by 2 bases, with 14 bases in between.